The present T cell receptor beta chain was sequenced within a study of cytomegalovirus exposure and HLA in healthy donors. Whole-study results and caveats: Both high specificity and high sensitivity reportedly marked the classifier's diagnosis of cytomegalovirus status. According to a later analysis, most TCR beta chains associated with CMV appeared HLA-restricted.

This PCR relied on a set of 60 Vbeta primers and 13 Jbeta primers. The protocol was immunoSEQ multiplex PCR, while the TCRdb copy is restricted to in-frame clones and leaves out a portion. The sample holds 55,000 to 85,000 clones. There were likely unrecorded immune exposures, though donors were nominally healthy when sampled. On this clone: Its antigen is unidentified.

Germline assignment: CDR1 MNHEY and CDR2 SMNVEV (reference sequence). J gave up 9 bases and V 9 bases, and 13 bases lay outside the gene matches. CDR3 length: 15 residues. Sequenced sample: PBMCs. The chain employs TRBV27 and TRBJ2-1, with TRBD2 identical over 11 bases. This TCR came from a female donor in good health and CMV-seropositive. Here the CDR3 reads CASSQLAGGPSEQFF. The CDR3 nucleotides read TGTGCCAGTTCCCAGTTAGCGGGAGGGCCAAGTGAGCAGTTCTTC.